These T cell receptor beta chains were read from a single sample in a study of blood T cell repertoires in COVID-19. Clones were sequenced by immunoSEQ multiplex PCR, and TCRdb holds only the in-frame ones, with some missing. The repertoire holds about 260,000 clones, with around 89% as singletons. Sequencing was carried out using PBMCs or T cells enriched from blood (not recorded which). The receptors come from a woman in her thirties or forties with acute COVID-19. CDR3s include the opening cysteine and the closing phenylalanine or tryptophan.

14 TRBJ2-7 TRBV18 CASSPAGSSNEQYF
15 TRBJ1-1 TRBV7-2 CASRQDRAANTEAFF
12 TRBJ1-2 TRBV28 CASRGQGYGYTF
16 TRBJ2-5 TRBV7-8 CASSLVPRGAQETQYF
17 TRBJ1-3 TRBV18 CASSPPRQGISGNTIYF
15 TRBJ2-3 TRBV29-1 CSVDPLRQGTDTQYF
14 TRBJ2-7 TRBV2 CASRQRSGPGEQYF
15 TRBJ2-5 TRBV19 CASSISTSGTETQYF
14 TRBJ1-5 TRBV9 CASSLGQNNQPQHF
17 TRBJ1-2 TRBV18 CASSHSSGGTGAYGYTF
14 TRBJ1-1 TRBV6-5 CASSYLGRTAEAFF
16 TRBJ1-3 TRBV6-5 CASSYSFDSLGNTIYF
13 TRBJ1-1 TRBV12-3/TRBV12-4 CASSLVPGSEAFF
13 TRBJ1-6 TRBV6-1 CASSEVGALPLHF
16 TRBJ2-7 TRBV30 CAWSVSKRRSSYEQYF
15 TRBJ2-1 TRBV7-3 CASSSPGLLHNEQFF
16 TRBJ1-6 TRBV9 CASSVALRVTDSPLHF
15 TRBJ2-1 TRBV11-3 CASSLATGGYNEQFF
17 TRBJ2-7 TRBV28 CASSLEEGLSGFHEQYF
12 TRBJ1-2 TRBV30 CACSGIAYGYTF
14 TRBJ2-1 TRBV28 CASSWTSGTNEQFF
14 TRBJ1-5 TRBV28 CASSFQDSNQPQHF
14 TRBJ2-1 TRBV9 CASSVSGTYNEQFF
19 TRBJ2-1 TRBV11-2 CASSPPGGTYLLSYNEQFF
14 TRBJ2-7 TRBV27 CASGSGGPLYEQYF
14 TRBJ2-3 TRBV6-2/TRBV6-3 CASSYLGLVDTQYF
11 TRBJ1-1 TRBV24-1 CATSEGEKAFF
14 TRBJ2-3 TRBV4-3 CASSQDAGWDTQYF
12 TRBJ1-1 TRBV30 CAWSGRNTEAFF
17 TRBJ2-1 TRBV7-9 CASSLRRGTSGHNEQFF
16 TRBJ2-3 TRBV7-2 CASSLGFGTDADTQYF
13 TRBJ1-2 TRBV2 CASIAGRLEGYTF
15 TRBJ1-5 TRBV7-8 CASSLAPLQGQPQHF
17 TRBJ2-3 TRBV13 CASSPGRGGRAPDTQYF
16 TRBJ1-4 TRBV5-8 CASSLNQGATNEKLFF
18 TRBJ2-1 TRBV2 CASSTGLAERSSYNEQFF
18 TRBJ2-1 TRBV7-8 CASSLALAGGKIINEQFF
15 TRBJ1-5 TRBV3-1/TRBV3-2 CASSQGQGMYQPQHF
13 TRBJ1-1 TRBV28 CASSLNRNTEAFF
15 TRBJ1-1 TRBV7-9 CASSLRSTGDTEAFF
12 TRBJ2-1 TRBV12-3/TRBV12-4 CASSRLVDEQFF
14 TRBJ1-2 TRBV7-2 CASSISGGEGSYTF
10 TRBJ1-1 TRBV29-1 CSGSRVEAFF
19 TRBJ2-3 TRBV9 CASSVRHPSVPGHTDTQYF
19 TRBJ2-2 TRBV19 CASTHSRGSGQGLTGELFF
17 TRBJ1-3 TRBV5-1 CASSLGGRLSSGNTIYF
15 TRBJ2-3 TRBV5-4 CASSSGLAGGDTQYF
14 TRBJ1-1 TRBV7-2 CASSTGGIATEAFF
17 TRBJ2-2 TRBV7-9 CASDSGLAISNTGELFF
14 TRBJ2-7 TRBV29-1 CSVGYGADAYEQYF